The T cell receptor (beta chain) under discussion was sequenced for a study of Tregs in tolerant kidney transplant recipients. The table came from immunoSEQ multiplex PCR; TCRdb's copy has only in-frame clones and leaves some out. This sample has some 90,000 clones; 90% to 95% occur once, and the top ten carry over 3.5%. Findings of the study overall: Biological reproducibility was not directly addressed in this study.

Unstimulated regulatory T cells (CD4+CD25+CD127-), CD4+CD25- non-regulatory cells, CD4 and CD8 cells were FACS-sorted from thawed PBMCs. CDR3 length: 12 residues. V lost 9 bases and J 7 bases, leaving 12 bases between the germline ends. The germline V gene encodes CDR1 WNHNN and CDR2 SYGVQD (reference sequence). In the case of this clone: Antigen specificity is unknown.

The sequence derives from a human donor in good health. The sample taken for sequencing was CD8+ T cells from blood. The J gene is TRBJ2-2, the V gene TRBV10-1; perhaps D is TRBD1 or TRBD2 (6 bases each). The CDR3 sequence is CARRGAGGELFF. The CDR3 region has the DNA TGCGCCAGAAGGGGGGCTGGCGGGGAGCTGTTTTTT.